The 5 T cell receptor beta chains below come from one sample, sequenced in a study of OX40 agonist ivuxolimab in advanced cancers. The table came from immunoSEQ multiplex PCR; TCRdb's copy has only in-frame clones and leaves some out. This table has under 85,000 clones, about 85% appearing once. Here the sequenced sample was CD4+ or CD8+ T cells sorted from blood, taken in a trial of the OX40 agonist ivuxolimab. These receptors all come from an adult with an advanced solid tumor such as melanoma, head and neck, liver or kidney cancer.

The chain couples TRBV4-2 to TRBJ2-1; TRBD1 might be the D (6 bases). Trimming removed 1 base from V and 8 bases from J, with 21 bases in between. The CDR3 loop spans 17 amino acids. Germline CDR1 LGHNA, CDR2 YNFKEQ. This CDR3 is CASSQGMGVGGGDEQFF. The CDR3 nucleotides are TGTGCCAGCAGCCAAGGAATGGGTGTGGGTGGGGGCGATGAGCAGTTCTTC.

The rearrangement links TRBV5-1 to TRBJ1-3, with a tentative D call TRBD1 (6 bases). The length of the CDR3 is 16 residues. The germline gives CDR1 SGHRS, CDR2 YFSETQ. V lost 1 base and J 0 bases, leaving 11 bases between the germline ends. The CDR3 DNA reads as TGCGCCAGCAGCTTGCCGGGGGCCGACTCTGGAAACACCATATATTTT. The encoded protein is CASSLPGADSGNTIYF.

In DNA, the CDR3 is TGTGCCAGCAGCTCCCGGGACGGGTATGGCTACACCTTC. This gives the protein CASSSRDGYGYTF. This chain links TRBV5-8 with TRBJ1-2, with D possibly matching TRBD1 (5 bases). The CDR3 runs 13 residues. Germline V gene data show CDR1 as SGHTS and CDR2 as YDEGEE. With 3 bases removed from V and 5 bases from J, the gap between germline ends came to 11 bases.

The CDR3 sequence: CASPKPGQGPTGELFF. CDR3 in DNA: TGTGCCAGCCCCAAACCGGGACAGGGTCCCACCGGGGAGCTGTTTTTT. V is TRBV5-4 and J is TRBJ2-2; 9 positions agree with TRBD1. This CDR3 region has 16 residues. The V gene's germline CDR1 is SGHNT and CDR2 YYREEE (reference sequence). V shed 7 bases, J shed 4 bases, and the junction held 11 bases outside the gene matches.

This clone is medium-sized by share. The CDR3 DNA is TGTGCCAGCAGCTTAGACAGGGGGGGTGGCTACACCTTC. It specifies CASSLDRGGGYTF. The J gene is TRBJ1-2, the V gene TRBV7-2, with 8 bases that match TRBD1. The length of the CDR3 is 13 residues. Germline-derived CDR1 and CDR2 are SGHTA and FQGNSA. V lost 1 base and J lost 7; bases outside the gene matches: 2.